This T cell receptor (beta chain) was recovered during a study of long-term antiretroviral therapy in people with HIV. Study-wide background: Collection of the earliest samples took place about a decade ahead of the 2015 immediate-ART recommendation. Study-wide findings and caveats: Diversity went up after ART and still fell short of transplant donor controls.

This CDR3 comprises 17 residues. Germline V lookup: CDR1 SGHVS, CDR2 FQNEAQ. Trimming took 5 bases from V and 5 from J, leaving 24 bases between them. Regarding this clone: Its antigen remains unknown.

The assay used was immunoSEQ (version v3.0), run at survey level. Profiled with immunoSEQ multiplex PCR; TCRdb holds only in-frame clones, not every one. This sample has more than 20,000 clones, with around 82% found just once. The sequence came from a man between 35 and 55 years old with HIV. This chain joins TRBV7-8 and TRBJ2-5, with D possibly matching TRBD2 (6 bases). The material sequenced was unsorted PBMCs, taken 2.4 years after starting antiretroviral therapy. The CDR3 protein is CASSPRPGLLLRETQYF. Written as DNA, the CDR3 is TGTGCCAGCAGCCCCAGACCAGGACTACTCCTACGGGAGACCCAGTACTTC. The complete variable domain, with remaining parts taken from reference TRBV7-8 and TRBJ2-5, reads GAGVSQSPRYKVAKRGQDVALRCDPISGHVSLFWYQQALGQGPEFLTYFQNEAQLDKSGLPSDRFFAERPEGSVSTLKIQRTQQEDSAVYLCASSPRPGLLLRETQYFGPGTRLLVL.